This paragraph covers one T cell receptor beta chain sequence. Which antigen it targets is not known. The record has no base qualities; no much larger clone is one base away. CDR1 SNHLY and CDR2 FYNNEI were looked up in the germline V gene. Taken from cysteine to phenylalanine, the CDR3 has 15 residues. This entry keeps only the CDR3 DNA: 45 bases, framed from base 1. Compared with germline, V lacks 6 bases and J lacks 0 bases; bases without a gene match: 4. The CDR3 regions of human TCRbeta chains were analyzed by immunosequencing. The study's own analysis went as follows. TCRs in the repertoires were compared against a reference library of SARS-CoV-2-specific TCRs that had been generated with the MIRA antigen-specificity platform. Breadth meant the fraction of unique TCRs that were SARS-CoV-2-associated, whereas depth meant the fraction of total T cells that were SARS-CoV-2-associated. Using the MIRA data, every spike-specific TCR was mapped to the spike region that the TCR reacted to and assigned to either a CD4 or a CD8 class. Log10-transformed breadth and depth values were compared by one-way ANOVA with Sidak's multiple comparisons tests. The clones in this table, taken by TCRdb from immuneACCESS, are in-frame only. Not every clone is retained; where verified, under half of the shortfall comes from an unresolved V gene, and the cause of the rest is unknown. The DNA gave D and trimming, while V, J and clone size come from that table. For this sample there are more than 95,000 clones; approximately 89% appear just once. Jointly, the top ten make up roughly 3.3% of the sample.

The data derive from a study of T cell responses to AZD1222 COVID-19 vaccine (TCRdb year 2021). In the study overall: A total of 230 to 250 trial participants underwent TCR sequencing, of whom roughly 210 received two doses of AZD1222 and about 25 received two doses of the MenACWY control vaccine. Enrollment into the trials was organized by age into subgroups of 18-55, 56-69 and 70-plus years, and those subgroups contained approximately 150, 30 and 60 TCR-sequenced participants, respectively. General study outcomes and caveats: The 56-69-year group was small, and its depth increase did not reach significance, likely because of low power. Participants were mostly white British, with more females than males. The authors suggested clonal diversity may have been underestimated. Conclusions about previously exposed vaccinees were limited because only 6 or 7 AZD1222 recipients were SARS-CoV-2 seropositive at baseline. Because no day 14 peak-response samples were available, the repertoires could be characterized only after the peak T cell response. Spike-specific TCR breadth and depth rose significantly after two AZD1222 doses compared with day 0 and with MenACWY recipients. The vaccine-associated CD4 TCRs covered the entire spike protein, and the dominant responses fell in regions 160-218 and 743-854. Epitopes outside the regions mutated in the B.1.351 and B.1.1.7 variants were reportedly recognized by nearly half of the unique spike-specific TCRs.

The sample's time point label, decoded: about 28 days (+/-7) after the second vaccine dose. According to the study, the label for this sample's treatment or condition signals: meningococcal conjugate vaccine given as trial control. Vaccinee samples were obtained from the UK trials COV001 and COV002, which included a single-blind randomized controlled phase 2/3 trial of AZD1222 (ChAdOx1 nCoV-19) in healthy adults. For TCRbeta chain sequencing, PBMC samples from trial participants were taken at day 0 and at day 28 after the second dose. The TCR comes from an adult who received the MenACWY meningococcal vaccine as a control. The sequences come from peripheral blood, collected 28 days after the second dose of the MenACWY control vaccine. In this chain, TRBV2 is recombined with TRBJ2-3; 9 bases in the junction line up with TRBD1. The nucleotide sequence is TGTGCCAGCAGCGGACAGGGGACGAGCACAGATACGCAGTATTTT. Its amino acids are CASSGQGTSTDTQYF.